This T cell receptor beta chain was captured in a study of breast tumors, draining lymph nodes, adjacent tissues. Samples came from axillary lymph nodes draining the breast cancer. This clonotype has at least ten counts. Antigen unknown. TCRdb recomputed calls from the multiplex PCR reads with MiXCR, one row per CDR3 protein. The table includes around 290,000 distinct CDR3 sequences, around 30% detected once. Overall study results and limits: The data were judged consistent with most tumor T cells coming from lymph node and expanding in tumor. Compared with lymph nodes, tumors were less diverse; compared with nontumor tissue, more.

This CDR3 spans 14 amino acids. J lost 5 bases, V lost 3 bases, and 6 bases had no gene match. Per germline, CDR1 SGHRS and CDR2 YFSETQ. The J gene is TRBJ2-5, the V gene TRBV5-1, with TRBD1 matching over 8 bases. Source material: axillary lymph node tissue. The TCR originated in a female donor with breast cancer. Some clones in this sample may be carry-over from other donors' samples. This CDR3 is CASSSRQGLETQYF. DNA for the CDR3: TGCGCCAGCAGCTCCCGACAGGGGCTGGAGACCCAGTACTTC.